These 10 T cell receptor beta chains originate from one sample sequenced in a study of T-cell memory formation after mild COVID-19. From the 5' RACE reads, TCRdb called clonotypes with MiXCR, one entry per CDR3 protein. The table lists under 450,000 distinct CDR3 sequences, approximately 15% of them singletons. Sample: PBMCs or a T cell subset sorted from them (not recorded which). These receptors were taken from a man aged 18 to 30 who had mild COVID-19 (a few samples of this study predate the infection). Cell type and time point are not known.

The rearrangement joins TRBV7-3 to TRBJ2-1, with 9 bases identical to TRBD2. The length of the CDR3 is 14 residues. The V segment lost 3 bases and the J segment 6 bases; nucleotides outside the gene matches: 3. Germline V gene lookup returns CDR1 SGHTA and CDR2 FQGTGA. CDR3 bases: TGTGCCAGCAGCTTGACTAGCGGAACCAATGAGCAGTTCTTC. Translated, it gives CASSLTSGTNEQFF. Full variable domain (missing parts from reference TRBV7-3 and TRBJ2-1): GAGVSQTPSNKVTEKGKYVELRCDPISGHTALYWYRQSLGQGPEFLIYFQGTGAADDSGLPNDRFFAVRPEGSVSTLKIQRTERGDSAVYLCASSLTSGTNEQFFGPGTRLTVL.

The V and J genes are TRBV7-2 and TRBJ2-2; D is ambiguous. Germline V gene sequence: CDR1 SGHTA, CDR2 FQGNSA. The ends were cut back, 5 bases at V and 8 bases at J, with 15 bases in the middle. The CDR3 totals 14 residues. The CDR3: CASSVPTTNGELFF. CDR3 DNA: TGTGCCAGCAGCGTTCCGACGACAAATGGGGAGCTGTTTTTT.

J is TRBJ1-1 and V is TRBV18; D call uncertain. This CDR3 is built from 15 residues. Germline CDR1 is KGHSH and CDR2 is LQKENI. The ends were cut back, 6 bases at V and 1 base at J, with 15 bases in the middle. CDR3 DNA: TGTGCCAGCTCTCTGACATGGGTTGAGAACACTGAAGCTTTCTTT. It translates to CASSLTWVENTEAFF. The full variable domain, rest sourced from reference TRBV18 and TRBJ1-1, is NAGVMQNPRHLVRRRGQEARLRCSPMKGHSHVYWYRQLPEEGLKFMVYLQKENIIDESGMPKERFSAEFPKEGPSILRIQQVVRGDSAAYFCASSLTWVENTEAFFGQGTRLTVV.

This clonotype is labeled medium-sized. This sequence joins TRBV5-1 and TRBJ2-5, with a tentative D call TRBD1 (8 bases). The germline V and J ends were trimmed by 3 bases and 1 base, with 19 bases remaining between them. The V gene's germline CDR1 is SGHRS and CDR2 YFSETQ. CDR3 length: 17 residues. CDR3: CASSSGGTGGLQETQYF. The CDR3, as DNA: TGCGCCAGCAGCTCCGGGGGGACAGGAGGGCTCCAAGAGACCCAGTACTTC.

This chain joins TRBV7-6 and TRBJ1-5; D is possibly TRBD1 (5 bases). Germline V gene sequence: CDR1 SGHVS, CDR2 FNYEAQ. V gave up 1 base and J gave up 7 bases, with 11 bases separating them. The CDR3 covers 14 residues. CDR3: CASSLVGGFQPQHF. CDR3 nucleotides: TGTGCCAGCAGCTTAGTCGGGGGGTTCCAGCCCCAGCATTTT. Full variable domain (remainder filled in from reference TRBV7-6 and TRBJ1-5): GAGVSQSPRYKVTKRGQDVALRCDPISGHVSLYWYRQALGQGPEFLTYFNYEAQQDKSGLPNDRFSAERPEGSISTLTIQRTEQRDSAMYRCASSLVGGFQPQHFGDGTRLSIL.

The chain links TRBV21-1 to TRBJ1-5; no check of the table's D call, TRBD1, against the DNA was made. TRBV21-1 is classified as a pseudogene. The CDR3 runs 17 residues. The CDR3 DNA reads TGTGCCAGCAGCAACCCATGGGACAGATTTCCAAATCAGCCCCAGCATTTT. The encoded protein is CASSNPWDRFPNQPQHF.

This clonotype was recorded many times. The rearrangement uses TRBV30 and TRBJ1-2; D gene unclear. The germline CDR1 and CDR2 sequences are GTSNPN and SVGIG (reference sequence). The CDR3 has 12 residues. The germline V and J ends were trimmed by 4 bases and 5 bases, with 11 bases remaining between them. The CDR3 here is CAWTPAGYGYTF. The CDR3 coding sequence is TGTGCCTGGACCCCGGCCGGGTATGGCTACACCTTC. Supplemented by reference TRBV30 and TRBJ1-2, the full variable domain reads SQTIHQWPATLVQPVGSPLSLECTVEGTSNPNLYWYRQAAGRGLQLLFYSVGIGQISSEVPQNLSASRPQDRQFILSSKKLLLSDSGFYLCAWTPAGYGYTFGSGTRLTVV.

This clonotype came up a few times. The chain couples TRBV2 to TRBJ1-5, with D unclear. The V gene's germline CDR1 is SNHLY and CDR2 FYNNEI. CDR3 length equals 12 residues. The germline V and J ends were trimmed by 3 bases and 7 bases, with 7 bases remaining between them. The CDR3 reads CASSELLQPQHF. The CDR3 DNA reads TGTGCCAGCAGTGAGTTGCTCCAGCCCCAGCATTTT.

This clonotype was seen repeatedly, ten times or more. V usage is TRBV9 and J usage is TRBJ1-2, with a tentative D call TRBD1 (5 bases). Germline CDR1 and CDR2: SGDLS and YYNGEE. The CDR3 length is 12 residues. Deletions cut 0 bases from V and 6 bases from J, with 6 bases between. The CDR3 DNA reads as TGTGCCAGCAGCGTAGGAGGGGATGGCTACACCTTC. Translated: CASSVGGDGYTF.

The chain recombines TRBV11-2 with TRBJ1-6, with no clear D. The germline CDR1 and CDR2 sequences are SGHAT and FQNNGV. With 1 base removed from V and 9 bases from J, the gap between germline ends came to 10 bases. The CDR3 is made up of 14 amino acids. The CDR3 nucleotides are TGTGCCAGCAGCTTAGCGGGGTGGGGTTCACCCCTCCACTTT. Protein product: CASSLAGWGSPLHF. Full variable domain (rest looked up from reference TRBV11-2 and TRBJ1-6): EAGVAQSPRYKIIEKRQSVAFWCNPISGHATLYWYQQILGQGPKLLIQFQNNGVVDDSQLPKDRFSAERLKGVDSTLKIQPAKLEDSAVYLCASSLAGWGSPLHFGNGTRLTVT.